This T cell receptor (beta chain) was sequenced for a study of regulatory T cells in long-lasting Graves disease. Indicated time point: newly diagnosed GD, antithyroid drugs for less than 3 months. Scientists built the TCR library using RNA that was extracted from PBMCs. V shed 5 bases and J shed 1 base, with 12 bases lying between them. Germline loops: CDR1 ENHRY, CDR2 SYGVKD. The CDR3 spans 14 residues. Relying on iRepertoire HTBI primers and Arm-PCR of CDR3 regions, the team built TCR beta libraries. MiXCR was run by TCRdb on the multiplex PCR reads, yielding one entry per CDR3 protein. The data show hundreds of thousands of distinct CDR3 sequences, 16% seen once. This same sample was also part of a study on T cells in Graves' hyperthyroidism and ophthalmopathy.

The sample consisted of peripheral blood mononuclear cells (PBMCs), taken at new diagnosis, from a patient treated with antithyroid drugs. The rearrangement joins TRBV10-3 to TRBJ2-7; no clear D gene. The sequence derives from a woman aged 30 to 39 with Graves disease. CDR3 DNA: TGTGCCATCAGTCCCGACTTGGGGTCCTACGAGCAGTACTTC. Its protein product is CAISPDLGSYEQYF.